Shown below are 18 T cell receptor beta chains from a single sample sequenced in a study of T-cell memory formation after mild COVID-19 (dated by TCRdb to the early 2020s). Libraries were prepared through 5' RACE. Sequencer: Illumina NovaSeq 6000. Through fastp at Q25 and MiXCR, TCRdb rebuilt clones from the public reads, retaining in-frame beta chains. Each CDR3 protein gets just one entry, which takes the most common genes and DNA from the rows behind it. A total of about 270,000 distinct CDR3 sequences appear in this sample, 15% of them only once. The ten largest account for about 2% of the sample. The specimen sequenced was PBMCs or a T cell subset sorted from them (not recorded which). The receptors originated from an adult woman who had mild COVID-19 (a few samples of this study predate the infection). The sample titles of this study are shuffled in the database, so cell type and time point are left out; the donor was told from shared clones.

Many counts were recorded for this clonotype. This chain joins TRBV18 and TRBJ1-1; D gene uncertain. Germline CDR1 and CDR2: KGHSH and LQKENI. The ends were cut back, 6 bases at V and 1 base at J, with 12 bases in the middle. The CDR3 has 14 amino acids. This CDR3 reads CASSPIKRNTEAFF. The CDR3 DNA reads as TGTGCCAGCTCCCCGATAAAGCGGAACACTGAAGCTTTCTTT.

The gene calls are TRBV2 and TRBJ2-2, with D possibly TRBD1 on 6 matching bases. With 6 bases removed from V and 5 bases from J, the gap between germline ends came to 13 bases. Germline values: CDR1 SNHLY, CDR2 FYNNEI. This CDR3 region has 14 residues. In DNA, the CDR3 is TGTGCCAGCAGGGCCCGCGGACAGACCGGGGAGCTGTTTTTT. It is translated as CASRARGQTGELFF.

The chain employs TRBV7-9 and TRBJ2-1; tentatively, D is TRBD1 (6 bases). This CDR3 spans 16 amino acids. V lost 6 bases to trimming and J lost 5 bases, with 20 bases between them. Germline V lookup: CDR1 SEHNR, CDR2 FQNEAQ (reference sequence). Here the CDR3 reads CASSREGTGRNNEQFF. Written as DNA, the CDR3 is TGTGCCAGCAGTAGAGAGGGAACAGGGCGAAACAATGAGCAGTTCTTC.

This clonotype has just a few counts. The rearrangement uses TRBV5-1 and TRBJ2-1; TRBD2 is a possible D gene (5 bases). This CDR3 spans 20 amino acids. Germline CDR1 reads SGHRS; CDR2 reads YFSETQ. Trimming shortened V by 4 bases and J by 2 bases, and 28 bases separated the two germline ends. In DNA, the CDR3 is TGCGCCAGCAGCCCGCTGGTGCATGGAGGACCCTCAGGCACCTACAATGAGCAGTTCTTC. It yields the protein CASSPLVHGGPSGTYNEQFF. Supplemented by reference TRBV5-1 and TRBJ2-1, the full variable domain reads KAGVTQTPRYLIKTRGQQVTLSCSPISGHRSVSWYQQTPGQGLQFLFEYFSETQRNKGNFPGRFSGRQFSNSRSEMNVSTLELGDSALYLCASSPLVHGGPSGTYNEQFFGPGTRLTVL.

This clonotype was seen only a few times. The chain combines TRBV6-6 with TRBJ2-1; TRBD2 is a possible D gene (6 bases). From germline, CDR1 is MNHNY and CDR2 SVGAGI (reference sequence). Trimming left V 0 bases short and J 7 bases short, with 25 bases between. The CDR3 consists of 19 residues. This CDR3 reads CASSYSAQGWEVGLNEQFF. The CDR3 nucleotides read TGTGCCAGCAGTTACTCGGCCCAGGGTTGGGAGGTCGGTCTGAATGAGCAGTTCTTC.

The chain employs TRBV12-3 or TRBV12-4 and TRBJ2-1, with 10 bases identical to TRBD2. The CDR3 length is 17 residues. With V trimmed by 5 bases and J by 8 bases, 15 bases remained unmatched. The CDR3 nucleotides are TGTGCCAGCAGTATTAGCCCCCTAGCGGGAGCCAGGGATGAGCAGTTCTTC. Protein sequence: CASSISPLAGARDEQFF.

Ten or more counts support this clonotype. The chain employs TRBV5-6 and TRBJ1-1; D gene uncertain. Deletions cut 1 base from V and 3 bases from J, with 4 bases between. This CDR3 contains 12 residues. CDR1 SGHDT and CDR2 YYEEEE come from the germline V gene. The CDR3 DNA reads TGTGCCAGCAGCTTGTTCGACACTGAAGCTTTCTTT. Its translation is CASSLFDTEAFF.

This rearrangement joins TRBV9 to TRBJ1-2; D not certain. Trimming removed 0 bases from V and 5 bases from J, with 5 bases in between. The CDR3 consists of 12 residues. The germline V gene has CDR1 SGDLS and CDR2 YYNGEE. The CDR3 DNA reads as TGTGCCAGCAGCGTAGCGGGGTATGGCTACACCTTC. It encodes CASSVAGYGYTF.

The chain joins TRBV5-5 to TRBJ1-5; the D is unclear. Between the trimmed V and J ends, which lost 1 base and 5 bases, there was a span of 7 bases. This CDR3 spans 13 amino acids. The germline V gene has CDR1 SGHKS and CDR2 YYEKEE (reference sequence). This CDR3 reads CASSLFQDQPQHF. The CDR3 bases are TGTGCCAGCAGCTTGTTTCAGGATCAGCCCCAGCATTTT.

In this sample, this clonotype turned up a few times. The chain is built from TRBV6-6 and TRBJ2-2; 11 bases are shared with TRBD1. CDR1 and CDR2 (germline): MNHNY, SVGAGI (reference sequence). The junction had 5 bases not matched to a gene; V was cut back by 0 bases and J by 5 bases. This CDR3 spans 17 amino acids. The CDR3 reads CASSYSDRGRRTGELFF. The CDR3 DNA follows: TGTGCCAGCAGTTACTCGGACAGGGGGCGTCGGACCGGGGAGCTGTTTTTT.

This clonotype was counted between two and nine times. The CDR3 DNA reads TGTGCCAGCAGGGTGGAACGGCGGGGAATCAGCGGCTACACCTTC. Encoded protein: CASRVERRGISGYTF. The V gene is TRBV12-3 or TRBV12-4, the J gene TRBJ1-2; the D is unclear. V lost 6 bases and J 8 bases, leaving 22 bases between the germline ends. This CDR3 has 15 amino acids.

This clonotype was observed a handful of times. V is TRBV6-1 and J is TRBJ1-1; D call uncertain. The length of the CDR3 is 14 residues. Germline V lookup: CDR1 MNHNS, CDR2 SASEGT. Trimming cost V 0 bases and J 8 bases, with 13 bases left between them. The CDR3 sequence: CASSEAPDNLEAFF. CDR3 DNA: TGTGCCAGCAGTGAAGCGCCCGACAACTTAGAAGCTTTCTTT.

The gene calls are TRBV13 and TRBJ2-7; a weak D match, TRBD2 (6 bases). V lost 5 bases and J 2 bases, leaving 13 bases between the germline ends. Germline V gene sequence: CDR1 PRHDT, CDR2 FYEKMQ (reference sequence). The CDR3 is 14 residues long. The CDR3 DNA follows: TGTGCCAGCAGCCGGAGGGGACCTACCTACGAGCAGTACTTC. Its protein is CASSRRGPTYEQYF.

This clonotype appeared a few times. The chain carries TRBV12-3 or TRBV12-4 and TRBJ1-2; TRBD1 might be the D (6 bases). V lost 5 bases, J lost 4 bases, and 23 bases lay in between. The CDR3 is 17 residues long. The CDR3 DNA is TGTGCCAGCAGTCAACTCGTAAAGGGGGTCCAACTCTATGGCTACACCTTC. Translated, it gives CASSQLVKGVQLYGYTF.

The chain has TRBV14 and TRBJ2-2; D may be TRBD1 (6 bases). The CDR3 sequence is 16 residues long. CDR1 is SGHDN, CDR2 FVKESK, per germline. Trimming left V 0 bases short and J 5 bases short, with 13 bases between. Here the CDR3 reads CASSQDNWGRTGELFF. DNA of the CDR3: TGTGCCAGCAGCCAAGATAACTGGGGGCGAACCGGGGAGCTGTTTTTT. Looking up the rest from reference TRBV14 and TRBJ2-2 gives the full variable domain: EAGVTQFPSHSVIEKGQTVTLRCDPISGHDNLYWYRRVMGKEIKFLLHFVKESKQDESGMPNNRFLAERTGGTYSTLKVQPAELEDSGVYFCASSQDNWGRTGELFFGEGSRLTVL.

The CDR3: CAWRAGGWTNTEAFF. DNA of the CDR3: TGTGCCTGGAGAGCGGGAGGATGGACTAACACTGAAGCTTTCTTT. The chain employs TRBV30 and TRBJ1-1; D not resolved. CDR1 is GTSNPN and CDR2 is SVGIG in the germline V gene (reference sequence). V shed 3 bases and J shed 2 bases, with 16 bases lying between them. The CDR3 loop spans 15 amino acids.

The chain links TRBV7-6 to TRBJ2-3; D possibly corresponds to TRBD1 (6 bases). The CDR3 contains 16 residues. CDR1 is SGHVS, CDR2 FNYEAQ, per germline. The V end lost 3 bases, the J end lost 0 bases, and 13 bases lay between the germline ends. The CDR3 region has the DNA TGTGCCAGCAGCTTCGATCAGGGGTTAAGCACAGATACGCAGTATTTT. This encodes CASSFDQGLSTDTQYF.

This chain joins TRBV12-3 or TRBV12-4 and TRBJ1-5; a weak D match, TRBD1 (6 bases). CDR3 size: 16 residues. Deletions cut 6 bases from V and 4 bases from J, with 19 bases between. DNA for the CDR3: TGTGCCAGCAGCACCAGGGGTTCCGGCGGGAATCAGCCCCAGCATTTT. Its translation: CASSTRGSGGNQPQHF.